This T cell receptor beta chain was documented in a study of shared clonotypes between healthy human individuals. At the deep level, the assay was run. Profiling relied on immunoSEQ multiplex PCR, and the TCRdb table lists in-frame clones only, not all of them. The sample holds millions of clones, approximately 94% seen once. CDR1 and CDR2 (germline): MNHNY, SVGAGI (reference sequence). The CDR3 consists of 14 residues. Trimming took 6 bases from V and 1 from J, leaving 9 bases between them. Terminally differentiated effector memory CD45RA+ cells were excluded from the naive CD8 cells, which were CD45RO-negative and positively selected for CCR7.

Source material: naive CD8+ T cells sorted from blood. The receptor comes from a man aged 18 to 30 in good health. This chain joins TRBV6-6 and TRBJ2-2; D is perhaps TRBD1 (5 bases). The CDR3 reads CASRQDENTGELFF. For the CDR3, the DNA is TGTGCCAGCAGACAGGACGAGAACACCGGGGAGCTGTTTTTT.